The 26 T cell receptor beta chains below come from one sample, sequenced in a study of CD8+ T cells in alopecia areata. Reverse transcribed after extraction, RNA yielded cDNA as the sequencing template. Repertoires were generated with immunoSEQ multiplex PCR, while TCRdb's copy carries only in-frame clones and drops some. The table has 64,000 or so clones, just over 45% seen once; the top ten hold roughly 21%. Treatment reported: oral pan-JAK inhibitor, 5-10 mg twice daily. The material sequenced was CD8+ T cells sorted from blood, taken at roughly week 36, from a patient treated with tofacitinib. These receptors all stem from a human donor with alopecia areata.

DNA of the CDR3: TGTGCCAGCACTACTCGGGGCGAGTGGGAGACCCAGTACTTC. Translating it yields CASTTRGEWETQYF. The gene calls are TRBV6-5 and TRBJ2-5, with D perhaps assigned TRBD1 or TRBD2 (5 bases each). Trimming took off 7 bases at V and 5 bases at J, with 17 bases between the two ends. The CDR3 has 14 residues. Germline V gene sequence: CDR1 MNHEY, CDR2 SVGAGI.

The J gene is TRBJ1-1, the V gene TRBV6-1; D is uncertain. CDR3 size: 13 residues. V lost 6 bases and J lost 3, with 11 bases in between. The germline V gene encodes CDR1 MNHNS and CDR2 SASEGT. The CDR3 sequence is CASRADGYTEAFF. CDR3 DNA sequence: TGTGCCAGCAGAGCCGACGGATACACTGAAGCTTTCTTT.

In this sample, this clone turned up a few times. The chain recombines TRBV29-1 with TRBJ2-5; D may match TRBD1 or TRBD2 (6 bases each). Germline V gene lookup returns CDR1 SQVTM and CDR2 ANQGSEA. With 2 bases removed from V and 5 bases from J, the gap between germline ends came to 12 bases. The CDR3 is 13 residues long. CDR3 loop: CSVEWGAAETQYF. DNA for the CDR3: TGCAGCGTTGAATGGGGGGCGGCGGAGACCCAGTACTTC.

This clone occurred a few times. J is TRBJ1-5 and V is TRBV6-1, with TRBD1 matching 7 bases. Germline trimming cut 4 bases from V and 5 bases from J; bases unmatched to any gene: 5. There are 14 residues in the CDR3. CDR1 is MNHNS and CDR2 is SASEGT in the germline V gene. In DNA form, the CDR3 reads TGTGCCAGCAGTGTACAGGGGCGAGATCAGCCCCAGCATTTT. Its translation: CASSVQGRDQPQHF.

The CDR3 protein is CASSPPTGLYTEAFF. DNA for the CDR3: TGTGCCAGTAGCCCCCCGACAGGGCTTTACACTGAAGCTTTCTTT. The chain is built from TRBV7-9 and TRBJ1-1, with 7 bases aligning to TRBD1. The junction had 13 bases not matched to a gene; V was cut back by 9 bases and J by 3 bases. Germline CDR1 reads SEHNR; CDR2 reads FQNEAQ (reference sequence). This CDR3 contains 15 residues.

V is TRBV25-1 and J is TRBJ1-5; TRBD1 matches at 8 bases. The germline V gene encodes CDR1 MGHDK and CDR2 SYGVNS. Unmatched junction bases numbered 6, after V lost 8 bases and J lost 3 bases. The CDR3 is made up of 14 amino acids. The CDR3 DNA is TGTGCCAGCTCCCAGGGGGCAATCAATCAGCCCCAGCATTTT. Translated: CASSQGAINQPQHF. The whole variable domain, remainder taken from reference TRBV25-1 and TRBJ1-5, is EADIYQTPRYLVIGTGKKITLECSQTMGHDKMYWYQQDPGMELHLIHYSYGVNSTEKGDLSSESTVSRIRTEHFPLTLESARPSHTSQYLCASSQGAINQPQHFGDGTRLSIL.

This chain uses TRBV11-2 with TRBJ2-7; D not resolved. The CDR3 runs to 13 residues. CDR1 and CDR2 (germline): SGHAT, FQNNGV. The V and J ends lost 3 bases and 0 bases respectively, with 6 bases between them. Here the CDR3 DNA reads TGTGCCAGCAGCTTCGGTAGCTCCTACGAGCAGTACTTC. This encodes CASSFGSSYEQYF.

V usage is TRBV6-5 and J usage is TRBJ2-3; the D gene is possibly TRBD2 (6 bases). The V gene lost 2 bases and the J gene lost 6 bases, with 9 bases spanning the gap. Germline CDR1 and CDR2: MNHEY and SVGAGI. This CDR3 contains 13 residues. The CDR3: CASSYPREDTQYF. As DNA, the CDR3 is TGTGCCAGCAGTTACCCACGGGAGGATACGCAGTATTTT.

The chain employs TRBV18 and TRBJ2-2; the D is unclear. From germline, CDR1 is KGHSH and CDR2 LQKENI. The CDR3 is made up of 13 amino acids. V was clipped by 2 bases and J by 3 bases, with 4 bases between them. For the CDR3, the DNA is TGTGCCAGCTCACCATCGTACACCGGGGAGCTGTTTTTT. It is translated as CASSPSYTGELFF.

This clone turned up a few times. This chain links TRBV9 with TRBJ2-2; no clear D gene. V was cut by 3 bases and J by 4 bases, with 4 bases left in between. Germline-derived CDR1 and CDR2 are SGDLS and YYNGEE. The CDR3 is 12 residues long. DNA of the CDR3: TGTGCCAGCAGCGGGGGCACCGGGGAGCTGTTTTTT. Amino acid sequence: CASSGGTGELFF.

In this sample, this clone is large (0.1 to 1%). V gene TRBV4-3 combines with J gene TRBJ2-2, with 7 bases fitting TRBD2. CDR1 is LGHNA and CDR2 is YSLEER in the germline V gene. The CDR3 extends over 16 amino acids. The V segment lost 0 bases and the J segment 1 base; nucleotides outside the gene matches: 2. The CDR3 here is CASSQEREWNTGELFF. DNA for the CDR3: TGCGCCAGCAGCCAAGAGCGGGAGTGGAACACCGGGGAGCTGTTTTTT.

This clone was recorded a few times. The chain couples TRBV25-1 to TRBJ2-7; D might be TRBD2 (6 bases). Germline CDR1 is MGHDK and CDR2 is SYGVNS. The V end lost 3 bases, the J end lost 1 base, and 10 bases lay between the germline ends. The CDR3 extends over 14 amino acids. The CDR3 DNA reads TGTGCCAGCAGTGACGGGGGTAGGTCCTACGAGCAGTACTTC. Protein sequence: CASSDGGRSYEQYF.

CDR3 bases: TGTGCCAGCAGCCGCCCAGGCTACGAGCAGTACTTC. Encoded protein: CASSRPGYEQYF. The V gene is TRBV7-9, the J gene TRBJ2-7; no clear D gene. V gave up 5 bases and J gave up 3 bases, with 8 bases separating them. Germline values: CDR1 SEHNR, CDR2 FQNEAQ (reference sequence). This CDR3 has 12 amino acids.

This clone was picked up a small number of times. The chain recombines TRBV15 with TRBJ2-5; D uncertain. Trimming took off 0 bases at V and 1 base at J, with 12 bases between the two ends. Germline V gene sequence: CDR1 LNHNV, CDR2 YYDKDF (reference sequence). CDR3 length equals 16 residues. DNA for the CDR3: TGTGCCACCAGCAGAGAAGGAGCGAACTTCCAAGAGACCCAGTACTTC. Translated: CATSREGANFQETQYF.

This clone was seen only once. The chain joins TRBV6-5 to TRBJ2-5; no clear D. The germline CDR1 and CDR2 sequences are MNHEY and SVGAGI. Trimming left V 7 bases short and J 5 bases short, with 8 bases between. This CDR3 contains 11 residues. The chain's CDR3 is CASMAGETQYF. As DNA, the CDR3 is TGTGCCAGCATGGCCGGGGAGACCCAGTACTTC.

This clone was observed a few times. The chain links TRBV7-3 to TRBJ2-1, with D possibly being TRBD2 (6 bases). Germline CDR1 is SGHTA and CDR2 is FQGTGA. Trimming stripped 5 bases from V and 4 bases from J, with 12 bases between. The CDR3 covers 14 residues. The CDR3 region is CASSVGREYNEQFF. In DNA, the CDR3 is TGTGCCAGCAGCGTCGGACGGGAGTACAATGAGCAGTTCTTC.

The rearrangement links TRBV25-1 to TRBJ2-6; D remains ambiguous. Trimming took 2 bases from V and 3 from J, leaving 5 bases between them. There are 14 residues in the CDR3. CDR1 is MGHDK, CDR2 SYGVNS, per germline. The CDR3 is CASSEGFGANVLTF. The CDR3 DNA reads TGTGCCAGCAGTGAAGGGTTTGGGGCCAACGTCCTGACTTTC. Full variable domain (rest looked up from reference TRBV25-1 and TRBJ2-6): EADIYQTPRYLVIGTGKKITLECSQTMGHDKMYWYQQDPGMELHLIHYSYGVNSTEKGDLSSESTVSRIRTEHFPLTLESARPSHTSQYLCASSEGFGANVLTFGAGSRLTVL.

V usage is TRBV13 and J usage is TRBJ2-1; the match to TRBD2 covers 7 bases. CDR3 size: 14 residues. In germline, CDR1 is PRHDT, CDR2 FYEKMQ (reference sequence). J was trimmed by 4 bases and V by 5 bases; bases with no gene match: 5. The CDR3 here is CASSIRTRYNEQFF. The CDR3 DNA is TGTGCCAGCAGCATACGGACTAGGTACAATGAGCAGTTCTTC.

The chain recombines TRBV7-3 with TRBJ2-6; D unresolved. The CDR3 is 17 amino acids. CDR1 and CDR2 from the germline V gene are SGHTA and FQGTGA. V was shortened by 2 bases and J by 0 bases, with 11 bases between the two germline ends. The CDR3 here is CASSLVPRSSGANVLTF. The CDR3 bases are TGTGCCAGCAGCTTAGTTCCGCGGAGCTCTGGGGCCAACGTCCTGACTTTC.

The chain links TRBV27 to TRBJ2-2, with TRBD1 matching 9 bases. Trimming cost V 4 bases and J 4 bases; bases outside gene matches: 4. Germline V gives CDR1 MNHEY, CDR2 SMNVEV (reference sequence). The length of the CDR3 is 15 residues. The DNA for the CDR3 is TGTGCCAGCAGTTGGACAGGGGAAGGCACCGGGGAGCTGTTTTTT. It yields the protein CASSWTGEGTGELFF.

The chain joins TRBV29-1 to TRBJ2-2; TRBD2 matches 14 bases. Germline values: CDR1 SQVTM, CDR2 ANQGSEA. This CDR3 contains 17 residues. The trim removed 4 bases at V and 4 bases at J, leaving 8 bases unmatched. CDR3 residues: CSVVGTSGRGGTGELFF. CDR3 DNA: TGCAGCGTTGTAGGGACTAGCGGGAGAGGGGGCACCGGGGAGCTGTTTTTT.

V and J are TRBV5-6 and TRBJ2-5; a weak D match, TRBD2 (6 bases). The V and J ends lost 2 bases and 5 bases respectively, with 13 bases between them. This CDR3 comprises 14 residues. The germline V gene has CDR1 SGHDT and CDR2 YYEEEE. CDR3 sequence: CASSFYGSEETQYF. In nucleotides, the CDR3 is TGTGCCAGCAGCTTTTACGGGAGTGAGGAGACCCAGTACTTC. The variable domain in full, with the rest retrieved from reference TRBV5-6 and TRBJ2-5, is DAGVTQSPTHLIKTRGQQVTLRCSPKSGHDTVSWYQQALGQGPQFIFQYYEEEERQRGNFPDRFSGHQFPNYSSELNVNALLLGDSALYLCASSFYGSEETQYFGPGTRLLVL.

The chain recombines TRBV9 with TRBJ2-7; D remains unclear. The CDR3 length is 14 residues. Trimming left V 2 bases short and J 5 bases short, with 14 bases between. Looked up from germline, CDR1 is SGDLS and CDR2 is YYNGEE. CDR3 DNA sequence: TGTGCCAGCAGCGTGGATAAAGGGTTAGACGAGCAGTACTTC. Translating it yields CASSVDKGLDEQYF.

CDR3 protein: CATHEGLVFNEQFF. Here the CDR3 DNA reads TGTGCCACCCACGAGGGGCTTGTGTTCAATGAGCAGTTCTTC. V gene TRBV7-8 combines with J gene TRBJ2-1, with D perhaps given as TRBD1 or TRBD2 (5 bases each). This CDR3 region has 14 residues. Germline CDR1 SGHVS, CDR2 FQNEAQ. Trimming removed 10 bases at V and 6 bases at J, with 19 bases between.

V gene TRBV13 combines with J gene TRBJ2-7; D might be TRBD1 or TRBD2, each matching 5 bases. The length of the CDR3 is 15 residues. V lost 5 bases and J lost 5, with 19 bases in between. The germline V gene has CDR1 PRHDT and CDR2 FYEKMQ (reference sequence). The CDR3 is CASSPNRDPFNEQYF. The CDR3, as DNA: TGTGCCAGCAGCCCAAACCGGGACCCGTTTAACGAGCAGTACTTC.

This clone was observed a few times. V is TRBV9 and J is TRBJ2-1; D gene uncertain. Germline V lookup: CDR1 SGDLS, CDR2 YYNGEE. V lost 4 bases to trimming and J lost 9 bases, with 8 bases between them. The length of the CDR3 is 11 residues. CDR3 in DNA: TGTGCCAGCAGCTCAATGAGTGAGCAGTTCTTC. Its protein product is CASSSMSEQFF.